The 5 T cell receptor beta chains listed next were all sequenced from one sample in a study of blood T cells in healthy people across ages. A second PCR of about 7 to 12 cycles used a sample-barcoded 5' primer and a J-beta primer mix. In TCRdb, the 5' RACE reads were re-called with MiXCR into one record per CDR3 protein. Seen here are hundreds of thousands of distinct CDR3 sequences, around 42% observed once, and the top ten hold nearly 20%. The sample was blood. These receptors were collected from a man aged 55 to 70 in good health.

The chain uses TRBV30 and TRBJ1-5; TRBD1 aligns across 7 bases. Per the germline V gene, CDR1 is GTSNPN and CDR2 is SVGIG (reference sequence). With 4 bases clipped from V and 6 bases from J, the junction kept 9 bases outside the gene matches. The CDR3 covers 14 residues. Written as DNA, the CDR3 is TGTGCCTGGACCCAGCCAGGGGGGGGTCAGCCCCAGCATTTT. It specifies CAWTQPGGGQPQHF.

The chain uses TRBV2 and TRBJ2-5; 7 bases agree with TRBD2. The ends lost 6 bases at V and 0 bases at J; junction bases unmatched: 10. The germline V gene has CDR1 SNHLY and CDR2 FYNNEI. CDR3 length equals 16 residues. CDR3 in amino acids: CASSNGVLADQETQYF. In nucleotides, the CDR3 is TGTGCCAGCAGCAATGGTGTTCTAGCGGACCAAGAGACCCAGTACTTC.

Note on this clonotype: Given the absence of the conserved phenylalanine or tryptophan at the CDR3 end, a read error is likely. The chain links TRBV3-1 to TRBJ1-4; the D is unclear. The CDR3 runs 17 residues. V gave up 5 bases and J gave up 3 bases, with 19 bases separating them. The germline gives CDR1 LGHDT, CDR2 YNNKEL (reference sequence). CDR3 bases: TGTGCCAGCAGCGAAGCCGACCGAGGGCTCGCTAATGAAAAACTGTTTATT. As protein: CASSEADRGLANEKLFI.

The chain links TRBV12-3 or TRBV12-4 to TRBJ1-2; D gene uncertain. The CDR3 extends over 14 amino acids. V was shortened by 2 bases and J by 8 bases, with 15 bases between the two germline ends. The CDR3 reads CASSLKWGSQGYTF. The DNA of the CDR3 is TGTGCCAGCAGTTTAAAATGGGGAAGTCAGGGCTACACCTTC.

In this sample, this clonotype turned up many times. CDR3 DNA: TGCGCCAGCAGCCAAGATTTGCAGGGCTACACCTTC. Translating gives CASSQDLQGYTF. The V and J genes are TRBV4-3 and TRBJ1-2; D is unresolved. The CDR3 contains 12 residues. In germline, CDR1 is LGHNA, CDR2 YSLEER. Trimming took off 0 bases at V and 8 bases at J, with 7 bases between the two ends.